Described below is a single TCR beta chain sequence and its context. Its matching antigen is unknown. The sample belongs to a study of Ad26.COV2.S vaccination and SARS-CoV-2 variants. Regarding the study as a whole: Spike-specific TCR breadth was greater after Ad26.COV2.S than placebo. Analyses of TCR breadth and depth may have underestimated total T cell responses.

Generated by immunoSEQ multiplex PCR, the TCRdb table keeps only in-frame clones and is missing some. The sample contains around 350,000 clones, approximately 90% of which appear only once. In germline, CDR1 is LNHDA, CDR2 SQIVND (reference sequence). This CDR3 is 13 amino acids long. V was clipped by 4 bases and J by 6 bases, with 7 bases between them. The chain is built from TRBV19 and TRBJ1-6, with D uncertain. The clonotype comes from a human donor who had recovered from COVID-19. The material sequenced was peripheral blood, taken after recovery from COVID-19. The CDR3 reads CASSRVRNSPLHF. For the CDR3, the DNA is TGTGCCAGTAGTAGGGTCCGTAATTCACCCCTCCACTTT.